Each of the 24 T cell receptor beta chains below was sequenced from the same sample in a study of blood T cell repertoires in COVID-19. Profiled with immunoSEQ multiplex PCR; TCRdb holds only in-frame clones, not every one. This table holds a few hundred thousand clones, roughly 84% found once. Sequencing was carried out using peripheral blood. The receptors stem from a man aged 60-69 years with acute or convalescent COVID-19.

CDR3 coding DNA: TGTGCCATCCCGGGACAGGGGGGCCGGGGACTAACATACAATGAGCAGTTCTTC. Translation: CAIPGQGGRGLTYNEQFF. J is TRBJ2-1 and V is TRBV15, with TRBD1 matching over 11 bases. Losses at the gene ends were 10 bases for V and 4 bases for J; bases not matched to a gene: 18. The V gene's germline CDR1 is LNHNV and CDR2 YYDKDF (reference sequence). This CDR3 comprises 18 residues.

The chain recombines TRBV3-1 (or the pseudogene TRBV3-2) with TRBJ1-1; 7 bases agree with TRBD1. CDR1 is LGHDT, CDR2 YNNKEL, per germline (reference sequence). This CDR3 has 16 amino acids. With 1 base clipped from V and 4 bases from J, the junction kept 9 bases outside the gene matches. CDR3 nucleotide sequence: TGTGCCAGCAGCCAAGGGGGAAGGGGGCTAAGCACTGAAGCTTTCTTT. Translating gives CASSQGGRGLSTEAFF.

This clone was counted between two and nine times. The V gene is TRBV11-3, the J gene TRBJ2-2, with D possibly TRBD1 on 6 matching bases. This CDR3 has 15 amino acids. Germline V gene lookup returns CDR1 SGHNT and CDR2 YENEEA. V was cut by 4 bases and J by 5 bases, with 14 bases left in between. The CDR3 region is CASSSSGAVTGELFF. The DNA of the CDR3 is TGTGCCAGCAGCTCATCAGGGGCGGTGACCGGGGAGCTGTTTTTT. The variable domain in full, completed from reference TRBV11-3 and TRBJ2-2, reads EAGVVQSPRYKIIEKKQPVAFWCNPISGHNTLYWYLQNLGQGPELLIRYENEEAVDDSQLPKDRFSAERLKGVDSTLKIQPAELGDSAVYLCASSSSGAVTGELFFGEGSRLTVL.

The rearrangement uses TRBV14 and TRBJ2-3; D is unclear. The CDR3 is made up of 13 amino acids. V lost 1 base and J 2 bases, leaving 4 bases between the germline ends. Germline V CDR1 and CDR2: SGHDN, FVKESK. In DNA form, the CDR3 reads TGTGCCAGCAGCCAAGTACACACAGATACGCAGTATTTT. Amino acids: CASSQVHTDTQYF.

The gene calls are TRBV7-3 and TRBJ2-6, with 7 nucleotides matching TRBD1. The germline CDR1 and CDR2 sequences are SGHTA and FQGTGA. J lost 1 base, V lost 4 bases, and 7 bases had no gene match. CDR3 length: 17 residues. The CDR3 DNA sequence: TGTGCCAGCAGCTCATCCCCGGACAGGTCTGGGGCCAACGTCCTGACTTTC. Amino acid sequence: CASSSSPDRSGANVLTF.

This sequence joins TRBV6-2 or TRBV6-3 and TRBJ2-7; 8 bases agree with TRBD1. Germline V CDR1 and CDR2: MNHEY, SVGEGT. Germline trimming cut 4 bases from V and 2 bases from J; bases unmatched to any gene: 4. CDR3 length: 14 residues. CDR3 loop: CASSWTGRTYEQYF. The CDR3 nucleotides read TGTGCCAGCAGTTGGACAGGGCGGACCTACGAGCAGTACTTC.

The chain couples TRBV7-2 to TRBJ1-5; 7 bases are a match to TRBD1. V shed 1 base, J shed 10 bases, and the junction held 16 bases outside the gene matches. There are 17 residues in the CDR3. Germline values: CDR1 SGHTA, CDR2 FQGNSA. CDR3 in DNA: TGTGCCAGCAGCTTAGATGGGGTGGGACAGAAGCGGTCACCCCAGCATTTT. This codes for CASSLDGVGQKRSPQHF.

V and J are TRBV5-6 and TRBJ2-1; TRBD2 matches 11 bases. J lost 6 bases, V lost 2 bases, and 13 bases had no gene match. CDR1 is SGHDT and CDR2 is YYEEEE in the germline V gene. The CDR3 consists of 18 residues. The CDR3 DNA reads as TGTGCCAGCAGCTTCCTACTAGCGGGAGAGTTCGGGCCCAATGAGCAGTTCTTC. Residues: CASSFLLAGEFGPNEQFF.

As concerns this clone: The junction shows a germline mismatch at one end, possibly a read error. The chain uses TRBV11-2 and TRBJ2-5; TRBD2 aligns across 9 bases. CDR1 SGHAT and CDR2 FQNNGV come from the germline V gene. The CDR3 extends over 19 amino acids. The CDR3 nucleotides are TGTGCCAGCAGCTTAACTTTTTTATATGGCGGGGGGGCCCAAGGGACCCAGTACTTC. Protein sequence: CASSLTFLYGGGAQGTQYF.

This sequence joins TRBV19 and TRBJ1-3, with TRBD1 identical over 9 bases. Unmatched junction bases numbered 7, after V lost 6 bases and J lost 7 bases. Germline V gives CDR1 LNHDA, CDR2 SQIVND (reference sequence). CDR3 length: 14 residues. The CDR3, as DNA: TGTGCCAGTAGCCGGGACAGGGATAGGAACACCATATATTTT. This encodes CASSRDRDRNTIYF.

CDR3 sequence: CASSRTGEGRGIQYF. The DNA for the CDR3 is TGTGCCAGCAGCAGAACGGGAGAGGGTCGGGGCATTCAGTACTTC. J is TRBJ2-4 and V is TRBV11-2; D possibly corresponds to TRBD2 (6 bases). CDR1 is SGHAT and CDR2 is FQNNGV in the germline V gene. V lost 5 bases, J lost 9 bases, and 20 bases lay in between. This CDR3 is 15 amino acids long.

The chain joins TRBV28 to TRBJ1-5; perhaps TRBD1 as D (5 bases). Trimming took 7 bases from V and 2 from J, leaving 18 bases between them. Looked up from germline, CDR1 is MDHEN and CDR2 is SYDVKM. This CDR3 has 16 amino acids. The CDR3 loop is CASTKVWGTGNQPQHF. Written as DNA, the CDR3 is TGTGCCAGCACTAAAGTGTGGGGCACGGGCAATCAGCCCCAGCATTTT.

In its sample, this clone was seen once. V and J are TRBV11-2 and TRBJ1-2, with 11 bases fitting TRBD1. V shed 3 bases, J shed 8 bases, and the junction held 14 bases outside the gene matches. Germline V gives CDR1 SGHAT, CDR2 FQNNGV. The CDR3 is made up of 17 amino acids. CDR3 amino acids: CASSFDLGQGGSPGYTF. The CDR3 nucleotides read TGTGCCAGCAGCTTTGATTTGGGACAGGGGGGGTCGCCGGGCTACACCTTC.

This chain uses TRBV3-1 (or the pseudogene TRBV3-2) with TRBJ1-2; D is perhaps TRBD1 (6 bases). Germline V lookup: CDR1 LGHDT, CDR2 YNNKEL (reference sequence). The CDR3 is 14 amino acids. The V and J ends lost 0 bases and 3 bases respectively, with 8 bases between them. This chain's CDR3 is CASSQEQGDYGYTF. The CDR3 DNA follows: TGTGCCAGCAGCCAAGAACAGGGAGACTATGGCTACACCTTC.

This chain connects TRBV9 to TRBJ1-1; the D gene is possibly TRBD1 (5 bases). The ends were cut back, 3 bases at V and 0 bases at J, with 18 bases in the middle. CDR3 length: 17 residues. Germline assignment: CDR1 SGDLS and CDR2 YYNGEE. CDR3 nucleotide sequence: TGTGCCAGCAGCGCATCATCCAGGGTGACCCTGAACACTGAAGCTTTCTTT. Translation gives CASSASSRVTLNTEAFF. Full variable domain (rest looked up from reference TRBV9 and TRBJ1-1): DSGVTQTPKHLITATGQRVTLRCSPRSGDLSVYWYQQSLDQGLQFLIQYYNGEERAKGNILERFSAQQFPDLHSELNLSSLELGDSALYFCASSASSRVTLNTEAFFGQGTRLTVV.

The V call is TRBV18, the J call TRBJ2-7, with 11 bases identical to TRBD2. The CDR3 runs 15 residues. Germline CDR1 KGHSH, CDR2 LQKENI. V shed 6 bases, J shed 7 bases, and the junction held 11 bases outside the gene matches. The CDR3 protein is CASSAIAGGPGEQYF. In DNA form, the CDR3 reads TGTGCCAGCTCCGCGATAGCGGGAGGGCCGGGGGAGCAGTACTTC. Using reference TRBV18 and TRBJ2-7 for the parts outside the CDR3, the full variable domain is NAGVMQNPRHLVRRRGQEARLRCSPMKGHSHVYWYRQLPEEGLKFMVYLQKENIIDESGMPKERFSAEFPKEGPSILRIQQVVRGDSAAYFCASSAIAGGPGEQYFGPGTRLTVT.

This clone has just one count. The V gene is TRBV9, the J gene TRBJ1-2; perhaps TRBD1 as D (6 bases). CDR3 size: 16 residues. The germline V and J ends were trimmed by 3 bases and 4 bases, with 19 bases remaining between them. Germline V gene data show CDR1 as SGDLS and CDR2 as YYNGEE. For the CDR3, the DNA is TGTGCCAGCAGCGCCCTGGGGGCAGGGCTATCCTATGGCTACACCTTC. Translating gives CASSALGAGLSYGYTF.

A note on this clone: Relative to the germline gene, one junction end is altered; a read error may explain this. V and J are TRBV4-2 and TRBJ1-4; unclear D gene. This CDR3 has 13 amino acids. Germline V gene lookup returns CDR1 LGHNA and CDR2 YNFKEQ. This chain's CDR3 is CASSQPGNEKLFF. In DNA form, the CDR3 reads TGTGCCAGCAGCCAACCGGGGAATGAAAAGCTGTTTTTT.

The gene calls are TRBV18 and TRBJ2-7; D is uncertain. CDR1 and CDR2 (germline): KGHSH, LQKENI. The CDR3 has 13 amino acids. V was trimmed by 5 bases and J by 0 bases, leaving 8 bases between them. CDR3 amino acids: CASSSGYSYEQYF. CDR3 sequence (DNA): TGTGCCAGCTCATCCGGTTACTCCTACGAGCAGTACTTC.

CDR3 sequence reads: CASSLVGTGEETQYF. The CDR3 region has the DNA TGTGCCAGCAGCTTAGTCGGGACAGGGGAAGAGACCCAGTACTTC. This rearrangement joins TRBV11-2 to TRBJ2-5, with 10 positions matching TRBD1. The V and J ends lost 1 base and 3 bases, in that order; junction bases with no gene match: 2. Germline loops: CDR1 SGHAT, CDR2 FQNNGV. There are 15 residues in the CDR3.

The rearrangement links TRBV3-1 (or the pseudogene TRBV3-2) to TRBJ2-3; D possibly corresponds to TRBD2 (6 bases). The CDR3 is 17 residues long. CDR1 is LGHDT, CDR2 YNNKEL, per germline (reference sequence). V was shortened by 0 bases and J by 2 bases, with 15 bases between the two germline ends. CDR3 residues: CASSQDFGRDFTDTQYF. The CDR3 coding sequence is TGTGCCAGCAGCCAAGATTTCGGGCGGGACTTCACAGATACGCAGTATTTT.

The chain recombines TRBV6-5 with TRBJ2-6; D remains ambiguous. Trimming shortened V by 0 bases and J by 3 bases, and 9 bases separated the two germline ends. Germline V gene sequence: CDR1 MNHEY, CDR2 SVGAGI. This CDR3 comprises 16 residues. The CDR3 here is CASSYSGENGANVLTF. The CDR3 DNA follows: TGTGCCAGCAGTTACTCAGGAGAGAATGGGGCCAACGTCCTGACTTTC.

This chain links TRBV6-2 or TRBV6-3 with TRBJ2-3; D not certain. V was shortened by 0 bases and J by 6 bases, with 7 bases between the two germline ends. Germline CDR1 MNHEY, CDR2 SVGEGT. This CDR3 has 13 amino acids. The DNA for the CDR3 is TGTGCCAGCAGTTACTCTGGCCTCGATACGCAGTATTTT. This codes for CASSYSGLDTQYF.

The chain combines TRBV7-9 with TRBJ1-5; D not certain. The CDR3 contains 13 residues. Germline values: CDR1 SEHNR, CDR2 FQNEAQ (reference sequence). V lost 5 bases and J 5 bases, leaving 10 bases between the germline ends. Here the CDR3 reads CASSIQADQPQHF. In DNA form, the CDR3 reads TGTGCCAGCAGCATACAAGCGGATCAGCCCCAGCATTTT.